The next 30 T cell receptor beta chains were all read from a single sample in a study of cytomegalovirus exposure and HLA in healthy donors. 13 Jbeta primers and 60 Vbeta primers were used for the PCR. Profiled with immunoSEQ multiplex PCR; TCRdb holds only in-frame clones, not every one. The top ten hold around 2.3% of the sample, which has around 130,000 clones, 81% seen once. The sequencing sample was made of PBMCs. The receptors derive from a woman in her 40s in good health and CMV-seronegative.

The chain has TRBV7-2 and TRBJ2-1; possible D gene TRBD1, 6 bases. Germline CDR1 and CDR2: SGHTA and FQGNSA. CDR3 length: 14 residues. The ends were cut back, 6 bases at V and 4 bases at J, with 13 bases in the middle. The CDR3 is CASRTGTQYNEQFF. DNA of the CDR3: TGTGCCAGCAGAACCGGGACACAATACAATGAGCAGTTCTTC.

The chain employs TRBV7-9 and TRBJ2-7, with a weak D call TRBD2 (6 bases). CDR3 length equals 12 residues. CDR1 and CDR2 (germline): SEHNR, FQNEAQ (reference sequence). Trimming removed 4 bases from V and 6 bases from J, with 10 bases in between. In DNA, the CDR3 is TGTGCCAGCAGCTCCGACGGGAGCGAGCAGTACTTC. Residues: CASSSDGSEQYF.

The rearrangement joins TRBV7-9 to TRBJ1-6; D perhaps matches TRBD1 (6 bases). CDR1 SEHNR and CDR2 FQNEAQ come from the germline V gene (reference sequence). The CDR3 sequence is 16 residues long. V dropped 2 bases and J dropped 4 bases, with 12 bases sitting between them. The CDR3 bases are TGTGCCAGCAGCTTAATTTCGGACAGATATAATTCACCCCTCCACTTT. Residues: CASSLISDRYNSPLHF.

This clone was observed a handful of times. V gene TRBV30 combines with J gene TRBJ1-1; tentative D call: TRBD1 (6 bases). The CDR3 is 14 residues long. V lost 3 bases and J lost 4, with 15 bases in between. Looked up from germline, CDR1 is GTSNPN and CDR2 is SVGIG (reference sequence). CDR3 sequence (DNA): TGTGCCTGGAGAAGCACGGGGGGCTCCACTGAAGCTTTCTTT. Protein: CAWRSTGGSTEAFF.

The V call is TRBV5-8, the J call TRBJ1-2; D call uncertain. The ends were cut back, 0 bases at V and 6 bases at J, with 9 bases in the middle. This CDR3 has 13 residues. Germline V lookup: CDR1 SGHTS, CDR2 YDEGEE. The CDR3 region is CASSLGVGDGYTF. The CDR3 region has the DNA TGTGCCAGCAGCTTGGGGGTGGGAGATGGCTACACCTTC.

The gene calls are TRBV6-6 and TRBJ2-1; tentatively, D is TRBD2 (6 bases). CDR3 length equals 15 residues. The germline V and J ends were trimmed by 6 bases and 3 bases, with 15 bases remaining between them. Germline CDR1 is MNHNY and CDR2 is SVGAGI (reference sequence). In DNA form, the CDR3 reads TGTGCCAGCAGCTCCAGCCCGGACTACTACAATGAGCAGTTCTTC. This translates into CASSSSPDYYNEQFF.

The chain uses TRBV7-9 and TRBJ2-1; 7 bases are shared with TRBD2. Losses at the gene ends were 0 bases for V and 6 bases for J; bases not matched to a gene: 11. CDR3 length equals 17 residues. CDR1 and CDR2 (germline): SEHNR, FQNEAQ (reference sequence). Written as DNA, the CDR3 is TGTGCCAGCAGCTTAGCCCCGGGACTATTAAACCCCAATGAGCAGTTCTTC. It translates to CASSLAPGLLNPNEQFF.

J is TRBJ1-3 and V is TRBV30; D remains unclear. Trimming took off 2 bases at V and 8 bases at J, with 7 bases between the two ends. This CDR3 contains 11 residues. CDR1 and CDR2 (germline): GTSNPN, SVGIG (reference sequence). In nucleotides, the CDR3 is TGTGCCTGGAGTTTCCGGGACACCATATATTTT. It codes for CAWSFRDTIYF. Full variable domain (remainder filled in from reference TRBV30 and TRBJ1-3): SQTIHQWPATLVQPVGSPLSLECTVEGTSNPNLYWYRQAAGRGLQLLFYSVGIGQISSEVPQNLSASRPQDRQFILSSKKLLLSDSGFYLCAWSFRDTIYFGEGSWLTVV.

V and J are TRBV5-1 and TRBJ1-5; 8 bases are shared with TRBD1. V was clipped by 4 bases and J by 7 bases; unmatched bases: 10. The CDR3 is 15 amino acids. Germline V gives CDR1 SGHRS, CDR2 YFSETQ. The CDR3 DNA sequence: TGCGCCAGCAGCCCGGGAGACAGGGGAATGCAGCCCCAGCATTTT. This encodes CASSPGDRGMQPQHF.

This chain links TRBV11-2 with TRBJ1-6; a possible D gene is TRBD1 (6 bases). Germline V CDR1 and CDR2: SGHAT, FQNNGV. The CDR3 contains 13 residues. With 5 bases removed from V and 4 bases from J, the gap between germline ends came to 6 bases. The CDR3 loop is CASSQGYNSPLHF. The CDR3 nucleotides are TGTGCCAGCAGCCAGGGGTATAATTCACCCCTCCACTTT. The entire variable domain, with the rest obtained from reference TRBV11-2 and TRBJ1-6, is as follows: EAGVAQSPRYKIIEKRQSVAFWCNPISGHATLYWYQQILGQGPKLLIQFQNNGVVDDSQLPKDRFSAERLKGVDSTLKIQPAKLEDSAVYLCASSQGYNSPLHFGNGTRLTVT.

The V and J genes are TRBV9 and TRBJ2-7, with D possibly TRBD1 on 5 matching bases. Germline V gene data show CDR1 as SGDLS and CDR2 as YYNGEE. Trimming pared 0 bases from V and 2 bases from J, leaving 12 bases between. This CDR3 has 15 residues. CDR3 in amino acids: CASSVAQVPPYEQYF. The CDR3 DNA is TGTGCCAGCAGCGTAGCACAGGTCCCTCCCTACGAGCAGTACTTC.

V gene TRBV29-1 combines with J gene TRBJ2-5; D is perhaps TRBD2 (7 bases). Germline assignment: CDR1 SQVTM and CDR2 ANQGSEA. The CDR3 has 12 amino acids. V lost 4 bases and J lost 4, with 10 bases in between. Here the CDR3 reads CSVVRGAETQYF. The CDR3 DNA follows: TGCAGCGTTGTTCGGGGGGCAGAGACCCAGTACTTC.

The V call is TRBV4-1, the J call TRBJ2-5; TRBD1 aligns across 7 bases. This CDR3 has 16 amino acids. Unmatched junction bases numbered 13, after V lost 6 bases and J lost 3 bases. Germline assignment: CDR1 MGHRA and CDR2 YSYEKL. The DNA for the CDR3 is TGCGCCAGCAGATCCACCCGGACAGGTACAGAAGAGACCCAGTACTTC. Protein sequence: CASRSTRTGTEETQYF.

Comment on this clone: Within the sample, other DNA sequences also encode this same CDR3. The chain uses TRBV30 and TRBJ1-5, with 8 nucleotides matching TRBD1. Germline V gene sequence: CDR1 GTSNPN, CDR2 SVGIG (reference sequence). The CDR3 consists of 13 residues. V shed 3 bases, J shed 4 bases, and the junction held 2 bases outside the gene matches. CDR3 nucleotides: TGTGCCTGGAGCAGGGGGCCGAATCAGCCCCAGCATTTT. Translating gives CAWSRGPNQPQHF. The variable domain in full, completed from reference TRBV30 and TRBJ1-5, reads SQTIHQWPATLVQPVGSPLSLECTVEGTSNPNLYWYRQAAGRGLQLLFYSVGIGQISSEVPQNLSASRPQDRQFILSSKKLLLSDSGFYLCAWSRGPNQPQHFGDGTRLSIL.

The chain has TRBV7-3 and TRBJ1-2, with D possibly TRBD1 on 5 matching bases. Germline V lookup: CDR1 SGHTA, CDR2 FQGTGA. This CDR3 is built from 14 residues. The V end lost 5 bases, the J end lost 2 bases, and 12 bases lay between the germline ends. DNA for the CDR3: TGTGCCAGCAGCCCCGCCAGGGAAAACTATGGCTACACCTTC. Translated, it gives CASSPARENYGYTF.

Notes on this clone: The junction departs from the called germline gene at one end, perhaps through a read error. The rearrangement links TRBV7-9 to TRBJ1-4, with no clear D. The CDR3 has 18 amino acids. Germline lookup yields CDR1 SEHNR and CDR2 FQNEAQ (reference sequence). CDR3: CSSSPRTQVAGTNEKLFF. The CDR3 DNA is TGTTCCAGCAGCCCCCGGACCCAGGTGGCGGGGACTAATGAAAAACTGTTTTTT.

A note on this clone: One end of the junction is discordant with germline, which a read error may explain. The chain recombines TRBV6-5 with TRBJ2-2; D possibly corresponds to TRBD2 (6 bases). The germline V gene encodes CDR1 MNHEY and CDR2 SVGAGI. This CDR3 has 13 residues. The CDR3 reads CASISPNTGGLFF. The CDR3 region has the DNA TGTGCCAGCATTTCCCCGAACACCGGGGGGCTGTTTTTT.

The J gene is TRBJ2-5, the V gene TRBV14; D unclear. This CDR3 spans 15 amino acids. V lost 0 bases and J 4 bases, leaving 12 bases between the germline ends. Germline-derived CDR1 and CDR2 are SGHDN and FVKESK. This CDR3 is CASSQEDHPGETQYF. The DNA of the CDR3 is TGTGCCAGCAGCCAAGAAGACCACCCGGGAGAGACCCAGTACTTC.

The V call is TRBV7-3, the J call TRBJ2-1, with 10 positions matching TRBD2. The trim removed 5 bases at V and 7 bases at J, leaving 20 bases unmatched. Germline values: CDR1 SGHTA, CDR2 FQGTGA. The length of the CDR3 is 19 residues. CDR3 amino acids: CASSRHPAGSGRAKNEQFF. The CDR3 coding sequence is TGTGCCAGCAGCCGACACCCCGCGGGGAGCGGGAGGGCAAAAAATGAGCAGTTCTTC.

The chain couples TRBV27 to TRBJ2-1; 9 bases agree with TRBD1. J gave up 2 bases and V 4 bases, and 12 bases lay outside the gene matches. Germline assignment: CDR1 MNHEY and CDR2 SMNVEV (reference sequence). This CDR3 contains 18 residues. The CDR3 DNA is TGTGCCAGCAGTTCGACTACAGGGGGCCGGGGTGCCTACAATGAGCAGTTCTTC. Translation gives CASSSTTGGRGAYNEQFF.

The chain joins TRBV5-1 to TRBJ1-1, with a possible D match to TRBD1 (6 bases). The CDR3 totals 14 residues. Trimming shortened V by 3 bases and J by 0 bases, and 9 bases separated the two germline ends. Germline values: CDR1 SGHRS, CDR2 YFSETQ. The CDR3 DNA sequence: TGCGCCAGCAGCTCTACAGGGATGAACACTGAAGCTTTCTTT. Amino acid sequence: CASSSTGMNTEAFF.

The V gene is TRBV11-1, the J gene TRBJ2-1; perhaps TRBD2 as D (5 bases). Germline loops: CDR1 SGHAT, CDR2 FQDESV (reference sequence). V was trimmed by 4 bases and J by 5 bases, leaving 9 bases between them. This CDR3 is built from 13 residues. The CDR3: CASSSSRNNEQFF. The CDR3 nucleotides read TGTGCCAGCAGCTCTAGCAGGAACAATGAGCAGTTCTTC.

Here the CDR3 reads CASSPSGTGSDNEQFF. The CDR3 region has the DNA TGTGCCAGCAGCCCCTCAGGGACAGGCAGCGACAATGAGCAGTTCTTC. The V gene is TRBV7-3, the J gene TRBJ2-1, with 8 nucleotides matching TRBD1. J was trimmed by 5 bases and V by 5 bases; bases with no gene match: 11. The CDR3 covers 16 residues. Germline-derived CDR1 and CDR2 are SGHTA and FQGTGA.

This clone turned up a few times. The CDR3 bases are TGCGCCAGCAGCGTCGGGCAGGGAGGGGGGAATGAAAAACTGTTTTTT. It codes for CASSVGQGGGNEKLFF. The chain is built from TRBV5-1 and TRBJ1-4, with D possibly being TRBD1 (6 bases). The CDR3 extends over 16 amino acids. In germline, CDR1 is SGHRS, CDR2 YFSETQ. The germline V and J ends were trimmed by 4 bases and 5 bases, with 18 bases remaining between them.

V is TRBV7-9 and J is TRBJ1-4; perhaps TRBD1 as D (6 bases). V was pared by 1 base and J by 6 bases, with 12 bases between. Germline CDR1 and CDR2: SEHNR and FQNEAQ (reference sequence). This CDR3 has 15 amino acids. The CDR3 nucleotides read TGTGCCAGCAGCTTAGGGGACAATCACCATGAAAAACTGTTTTTT. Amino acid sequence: CASSLGDNHHEKLFF.

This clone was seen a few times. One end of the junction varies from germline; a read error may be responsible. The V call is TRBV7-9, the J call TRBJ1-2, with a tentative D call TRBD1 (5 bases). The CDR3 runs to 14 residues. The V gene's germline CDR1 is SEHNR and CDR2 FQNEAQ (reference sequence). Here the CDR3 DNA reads TGTTCCAGCAGCCTATCGGGACTTTCCTATGGCTACACCTTC. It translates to CSSSLSGLSYGYTF. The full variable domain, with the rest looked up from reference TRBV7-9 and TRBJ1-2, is DTGVSQNPRHKITKRGQNVTFRCDPISEHNRLYWYRQTLGQGPEFLTYFQNEAQLEKSRLLSDRFSAERPKGSFSTLEIQRTEQGDSAMYLCSSSLSGLSYGYTFGSGTRLTVV.

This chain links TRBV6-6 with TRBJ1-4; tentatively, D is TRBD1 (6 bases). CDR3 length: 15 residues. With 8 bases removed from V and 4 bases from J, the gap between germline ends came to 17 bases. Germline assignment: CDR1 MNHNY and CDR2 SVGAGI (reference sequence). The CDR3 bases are TGTGCCAGCCTCGGGCGAGGGGGAAATAATGAAAAACTGTTTTTT. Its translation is CASLGRGGNNEKLFF.

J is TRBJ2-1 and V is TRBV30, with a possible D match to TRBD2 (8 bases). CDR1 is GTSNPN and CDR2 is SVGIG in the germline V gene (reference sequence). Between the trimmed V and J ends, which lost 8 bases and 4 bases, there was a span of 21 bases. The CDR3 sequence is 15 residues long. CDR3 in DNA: TGTGCCCAGCAGGGGGGACTAGGTGCGTACAATGAGCAGTTCTTC. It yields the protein CAQQGGLGAYNEQFF. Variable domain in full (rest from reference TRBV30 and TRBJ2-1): SQTIHQWPATLVQPVGSPLSLECTVEGTSNPNLYWYRQAAGRGLQLLFYSVGIGQISSEVPQNLSASRPQDRQFILSSKKLLLSDSGFYLCAQQGGLGAYNEQFFGPGTRLTVL.

CDR3 sequence reads: CSASREGEAFF. The CDR3 DNA is TGCAGTGCTTCCAGGGAGGGGGAAGCTTTCTTT. The rearrangement uses TRBV20-1 and TRBJ1-1, with D perhaps matching TRBD1 (5 bases). The CDR3 contains 11 residues. Trimming left V 5 bases short and J 8 bases short, with 12 bases between. Germline loops: CDR1 DFQATT, CDR2 SNEGSKA (reference sequence).

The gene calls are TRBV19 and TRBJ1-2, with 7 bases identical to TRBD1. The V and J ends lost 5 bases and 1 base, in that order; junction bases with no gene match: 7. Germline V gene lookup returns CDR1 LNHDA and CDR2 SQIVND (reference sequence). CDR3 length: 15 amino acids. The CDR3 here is CASSQKTGSNYGYTF. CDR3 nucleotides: TGTGCCAGTAGTCAAAAGACAGGGAGTAACTATGGCTACACCTTC.